One T cell receptor beta chain is described in this entry. The sample originates from a study of blood T cell repertoires in COVID-19. Study background: There were acute and convalescent COVID-19 samples, and they came from the United States, Italy and Spain. T cells, B-cell-depleted T cells, or PBMCs provided the cDNA or gDNA that served as material.

As handled by the study authors: Reference gene primers were amplified, and this amplification served to estimate nucleated cell counts. Measured with immunoSEQ multiplex PCR; TCRdb has only the in-frame clones, and not every one. The DNA gave D and trimming, while V, J and clone size come from that table. The sample yields 50,000 to 70,000 clones, roughly 90% seen once. V lost 5 bases to trimming and J lost 4 bases; unmatched junction nucleotides: 16. This CDR3 is 18 amino acids long. Looked up from germline, CDR1 is KGHDR and CDR2 is SFDVKD. This receptor was identified in an elderly woman with active COVID-19. The gene calls are TRBV24-1 and TRBJ2-5; 9 nucleotides agree with TRBD2. Sequenced input: peripheral blood. CDR3 in amino acids: CATSGFDRAGGLLETQYF. For the CDR3, the DNA is TGTGCCACCAGTGGGTTCGACCGGGCGGGAGGGCTTTTAGAGACCCAGTACTTC.